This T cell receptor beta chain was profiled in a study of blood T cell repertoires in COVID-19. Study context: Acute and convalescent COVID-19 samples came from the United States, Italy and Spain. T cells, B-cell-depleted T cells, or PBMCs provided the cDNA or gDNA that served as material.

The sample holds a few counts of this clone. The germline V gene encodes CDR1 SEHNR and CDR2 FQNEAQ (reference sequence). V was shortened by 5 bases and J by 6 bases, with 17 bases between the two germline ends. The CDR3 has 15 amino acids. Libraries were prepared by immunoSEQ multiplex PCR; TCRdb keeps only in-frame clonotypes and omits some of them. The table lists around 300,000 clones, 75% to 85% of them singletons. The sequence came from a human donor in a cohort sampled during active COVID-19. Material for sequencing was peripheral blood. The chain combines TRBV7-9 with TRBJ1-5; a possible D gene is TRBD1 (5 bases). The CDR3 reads CASSPGGGEVQPQHF. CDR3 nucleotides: TGTGCCAGCAGCCCCGGGGGAGGCGAGGTTCAGCCCCAGCATTTT.